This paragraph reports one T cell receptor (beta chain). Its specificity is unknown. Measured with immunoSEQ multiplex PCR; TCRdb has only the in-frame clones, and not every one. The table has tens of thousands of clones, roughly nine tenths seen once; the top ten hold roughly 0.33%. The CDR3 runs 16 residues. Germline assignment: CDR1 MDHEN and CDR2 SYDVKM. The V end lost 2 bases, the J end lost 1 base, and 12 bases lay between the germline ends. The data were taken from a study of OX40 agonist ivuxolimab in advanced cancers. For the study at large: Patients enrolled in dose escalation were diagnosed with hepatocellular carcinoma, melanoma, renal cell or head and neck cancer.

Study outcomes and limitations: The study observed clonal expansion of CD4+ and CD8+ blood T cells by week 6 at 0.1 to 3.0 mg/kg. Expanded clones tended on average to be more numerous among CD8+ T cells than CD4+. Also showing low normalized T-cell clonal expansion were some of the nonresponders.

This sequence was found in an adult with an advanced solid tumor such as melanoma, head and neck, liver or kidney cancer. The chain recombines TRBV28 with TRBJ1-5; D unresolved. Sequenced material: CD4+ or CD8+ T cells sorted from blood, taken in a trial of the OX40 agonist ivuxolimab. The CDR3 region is CASSLHAGSSNQPQHF. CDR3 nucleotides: TGTGCCAGCAGTTTACATGCAGGATCGAGCAATCAGCCCCAGCATTTT.